The rows below give T cell receptor beta chains drawn from one sample of a study of cytomegalovirus exposure and HLA in healthy donors. Produced via immunoSEQ multiplex PCR; TCRdb's table is partial and in-frame only. There are about 120,000 clones in the sample; over 65% occur only once, and roughly 8.6% lies in the top ten. Input material: PBMCs. These receptors originate from a woman aged 40 to 49 in good health and CMV-seropositive. The CDR3 runs from the conserved cysteine through the conserved F or W. The D gene is left open where the match is weak. Expanded clones are given a class, and other clones once, few, many or no size at all.

TRBV7-7	TRBD2	TRBJ2-1	.	CASSYGTSGGVDNNEQFF	TGTGCTAGCAGCTATGGGACTAGCGGGGGTGTTGACAACAATGAGCAGTTCTTC
TRBV25-1	.	TRBJ1-5	.	CASSIGGLGNQPQHF	TGTGCCAGCAGTATTGGAGGGTTGGGCAATCAGCCCCAGCATTTT
TRBV10-3	TRBD2	TRBJ2-1	.	CAISESISGRVMNEQFF	TGTGCCATCAGTGAGTCGATAAGCGGGAGGGTGATGAATGAGCAGTTCTTC
TRBV6-1	.	TRBJ2-2	.	CASSFLDGGPRELFF	TGTGCCAGCAGTTTCCTAGACGGTGGCCCCCGGGAGCTGTTTTTT
TRBV5-1	.	TRBJ1-6	.	CASSTTGYDSPLHF	TGCGCCAGCAGTACAACAGGTTATGATTCACCCCTCCACTTT
TRBV11-2	.	TRBJ2-3	once	CASDTVRGDTQYF	TGTGCCAGCGACACCGTCAGGGGTGATACGCAGTATTTT
TRBV29-1	.	TRBJ2-1	.	CSVEARCEQFF	TGCAGCGTTGAAGCGAGATGCGAGCAGTTCTTC
TRBV30	TRBD1	TRBJ2-6	.	CAWRGVRDRGSFGANVLAF	TGTGCCTGGAGGGGGGTCCGGGACAGGGGAAGTTTTGGGGCCAACGTCCTGGCTTTC
TRBV18	TRBD1	TRBJ1-1	few	CASSLGQAGNTEAFF	TGTGCCAGCTCACTCGGACAGGCCGGGAACACTGAAGCTTTCTTT
TRBV6-5	.	TRBJ1-1	few	CASNKLNTEAFF	TGTGCCAGCAACAAGTTGAACACTGAAGCTTTCTTT
TRBV5-1	.	TRBJ2-1	.	CASSLEVGTYNEQFF	TGCGCCAGCAGCTTGGAGGTCGGGACCTACAATGAGCAGTTCTTC
TRBV4-1	TRBD1	TRBJ2-5	.	CASSQGIGTGEETQYF	TGCGCCAGCAGCCAAGGTATCGGGACAGGGGAAGAGACCCAGTACTTC
TRBV6-1	TRBD1	TRBJ1-6	.	CASIPGQGNSPLHF	TGTGCCAGCATACCGGGACAGGGGAATTCACCCCTCCACTTT
TRBV30	.	TRBJ1-4	.	CAWSEQVKSANEKLFF	TGTGCCTGGAGTGAACAGGTCAAGTCGGCTAATGAAAAACTGTTTTTT
TRBV4-1	.	TRBJ2-5	.	CASGLQETQYF	TGCGCCTCAGGGCTCCAAGAGACCCAGTACTTC
TRBV15	TRBD2	TRBJ2-1	.	CATSRGRDRWGGGEQFF	TGTGCCACCAGCAGAGGGCGGGATAGATGGGGCGGGGGTGAGCAGTTCTTC
TRBV29-1	TRBD1	TRBJ2-7	.	CSVGTRDRVAEQYF	TGCAGCGTTGGGACCCGGGACAGGGTTGCCGAGCAGTACTTC
TRBV19	.	TRBJ1-6	.	CASARQDYNSPLHF	TGTGCCAGTGCCAGACAGGACTATAATTCACCCCTCCACTTT
TRBV5-1	TRBD2	TRBJ2-1	.	CASSAGLAGADEQFF	TGCGCCAGCAGCGCCGGACTAGCGGGAGCGGATGAGCAGTTCTTC
TRBV7-9	TRBD1	TRBJ2-1	.	CASSAQGIASNEQFF	TGTGCCAGCAGCGCACAGGGGATTGCGTCGAATGAGCAGTTCTTC
TRBV27	TRBD2	TRBJ2-5	.	CASNPGLAGGPGETQYF	TGTGCCAGCAACCCGGGACTAGCGGGGGGGCCGGGAGAGACCCAGTACTTC
TRBV5-1	TRBD2	TRBJ2-7	.	CASSSLGLAGGSGYEQYF	TGCGCCAGCAGCTCTCTGGGACTAGCGGGAGGAAGTGGATACGAGCAGTACTTC
TRBV11-2	TRBD2	TRBJ2-7	.	CASSPGAGIYEQYF	TGTGCCAGCAGCCCAGGAGCGGGGATCTACGAGCAGTACTTC
TRBV10-3	TRBD1	TRBJ2-5	.	CASSAGTGEVETQYF	TGTGCCAGCAGTGCGGGGACAGGGGAGGTGGAGACCCAGTACTTC
TRBV27	TRBD2	TRBJ2-7	once	CASSFTSGRLDEQYF	TGTGCCAGCAGTTTTACTAGCGGGAGATTGGACGAGCAGTACTTC
TRBV28	TRBD2	TRBJ2-7	.	CASSLSGTSGSYEQYF	TGTGCCAGCAGTTTATCCGGGACTAGCGGGAGCTACGAGCAGTACTTC
TRBV19	.	TRBJ1-2	.	CASSISSGVNYGYTF	TGTGCCAGTAGTATATCATCCGGAGTTAACTATGGCTACACCTTC
TRBV7-2	TRBD2	TRBJ2-1	.	CASSFGAGGHEQFF	TGTGCCAGCAGCTTTGGAGCGGGGGGGCATGAGCAGTTCTTC
TRBV29-1	TRBD2	TRBJ2-3	.	CGVPGTSGGQGTQYF	TGCGGCGTCCCCGGGACTAGCGGGGGGCAGGGTACGCAGTATTTT
TRBV5-8	TRBD2	TRBJ2-1	.	CASSHPKLAGDEQFF	TGTGCCAGCAGCCACCCGAAACTAGCGGGAGATGAGCAGTTCTTC
TRBV9	TRBD2	TRBJ2-7	.	CASSVTPQTSGSEEQYF	TGTGCCAGCAGCGTGACCCCCCAGACTAGCGGGAGTGAAGAGCAGTACTTC
TRBV28	TRBD1	TRBJ1-2	.	CASSPTDRDAGGYTF	TGTGCCAGCAGTCCGACGGACAGGGATGCAGGTGGCTACACCTTC
TRBV5-1	.	TRBJ1-1	.	CASSESGGSEAFF	TGCGCCAGCAGCGAGAGTGGGGGGTCTGAAGCTTTCTTT
TRBV30	.	TRBJ1-3	few	CAWTNGNTIYF	TGTGCCTGGACCAATGGAAACACCATATATTTT
TRBV5-1	TRBD2	TRBJ2-7	.	CASSATSGSSRSYEQYF	TGCGCCAGCAGCGCAACTAGCGGTTCAAGTAGATCCTACGAGCAGTACTTC
TRBV5-1	TRBD2	TRBJ2-1	.	CASTVTGTSNEQFF	TGCGCCAGCACCGTTACCGGGACTAGCAATGAGCAGTTCTTC
TRBV7-8	.	TRBJ1-2	few	CASSSGTPNYGYTF	TGTGCCAGCAGCTCTGGGACACCTAACTATGGCTACACCTTC
TRBV6-1	.	TRBJ1-3	.	CASSHRVKGGNTIYF	TGTGCCAGCAGCCACAGGGTGAAAGGTGGAAACACCATATATTTT
TRBV6-5	.	TRBJ1-1	.	CASRRTENTEAFF	TGTGCCAGCAGGCGGACTGAGAACACTGAAGCTTTCTTT
TRBV11-2	.	TRBJ1-1	once	CASSFSGGEAAFF	TGTGCCAGCAGCTTTTCTGGCGGCGAGGCGGCTTTCTTT
TRBV7-9	TRBD2	TRBJ2-7	.	CASSLTSLQQLPYEQYF	TGTGCCAGCAGCCTGACTAGCTTGCAACAGTTACCCTACGAGCAGTACTTC
TRBV5-4	TRBD1	TRBJ1-2	.	CAVGTGGYGYTF	TGTGCCGTCGGGACAGGGGGCTATGGCTACACCTTC
TRBV10-3	.	TRBJ2-2	.	CAIRTPPGGQDTGELFF	TGTGCCATCAGGACCCCCCCAGGGGGGCAGGACACCGGGGAGCTGTTTTTT
TRBV7-6	TRBD1	TRBJ2-3	.	CASSGRTGVGGTDTQYF	TGTGCCAGCAGCGGTAGGACAGGGGTAGGGGGAACAGATACGCAGTATTTT
TRBV15	TRBD2	TRBJ2-2	.	CATSRRTSGRIGELFF	TGTGCCACCAGCAGGAGGACCAGCGGGAGAATCGGGGAGCTGTTTTTT
TRBV5-6	.	TRBJ2-3	few	CASSLGGGSPDTQYF	TGTGCCAGCAGCTTGGGTGGTGGGAGTCCAGATACGCAGTATTTT
TRBV5-1	.	TRBJ2-6	.	CASSSQGSGANVLTF	TGCGCCAGCAGTTCACAGGGCTCTGGGGCCAACGTCCTGACTTTC
TRBV2	.	TRBJ2-3	once	CASTGSTDTQYF	TGTGCCAGCACCGGGAGCACAGATACGCAGTATTTT
TRBV6-6	TRBD1	TRBJ1-1	few	CASSLTGVNTEAFF	TGTGCCAGCAGCCTAACAGGGGTTAACACTGAAGCTTTCTTT
TRBV19	TRBD1	TRBJ1-1	.	CASSIRGQGVAEAFF	TGTGCCAGTAGTATAAGGGGACAGGGGGTGGCTGAAGCTTTCTTT
TRBV18	TRBD1	TRBJ2-7	once	CASSNPGQGTNEQYF	TGTGCCAGCTCTAACCCGGGACAGGGAACTAACGAGCAGTACTTC
TRBV7-3	.	TRBJ1-1	few	CASSLIGEDTEAFF	TGTGCCAGCAGCTTAATTGGGGAGGACACTGAAGCTTTCTTT
TRBV9	TRBD1	TRBJ1-4	.	CASSLRGQGATNEKLFF	TGTGCCAGCAGCCTGAGGGGACAGGGTGCAACTAATGAAAAACTGTTTTTT
TRBV15	.	TRBJ1-1	.	CATTLQGGANTEAFF	TGTGCCACCACCCTACAAGGGGGAGCGAACACTGAAGCTTTCTTT
TRBV7-9	TRBD2	TRBJ2-7	.	CASSLATSGRASYEQYF	TGTGCCAGCAGCTTAGCAACCAGCGGGAGGGCTTCCTACGAGCAGTACTTC
TRBV5-1	.	TRBJ1-6	.	CASRPQGGISPLHF	TGCGCCAGCAGGCCTCAGGGTGGGATTTCACCCCTCCACTTT